This T cell receptor (beta chain) was identified during a study of T-cell reconstitution after alpha-beta-depleted transplantation in children. Germline V gives CDR1 MNHNS, CDR2 SASEGT. There are 12 residues in the CDR3. V lost 4 bases and J lost 8, with 12 bases in between. This clonotype showed up many times. For TCRbeta, the library was prepared with unique molecular identifiers. TCRdb reprocessed the PCR reads via MiXCR and lists one record per CDR3 protein. Among a few hundred thousand distinct CDR3 sequences listed, 9.7% were seen once. V is TRBV6-1 and J is TRBJ2-7; a weak D match, TRBD1 (6 bases). The TCR was taken from a human donor who donated a stem cell graft to a child with SCID. The material sequenced was PBMCs from the stem cell graft donor, taken from the stem cell graft. The CDR3 sequence: CASSGGGTKQYF. In nucleotides, the CDR3 is TGTGCCAGCAGTGGAGGGGGAACCAAGCAGTACTTC.